This T cell receptor beta chain was sequenced for a study of T cell responses to AZD1222 COVID-19 vaccine. Looking at the study overall: Second-dose intervals near 4 or 12 weeks were combined.

Repertoires were generated with immunoSEQ multiplex PCR, while TCRdb's copy carries only in-frame clones and drops some. The sample includes 90,000 to 120,000 clones, roughly nine tenths of them seen just once. Study outcomes and limitations: Mostly white British, mostly female donors; authors suggested clonal diversity may be underestimated. Only a handful of AZD1222 recipients, several in all, had baseline seropositivity. Unmutated regions of variants are reportedly targeted by nearly half of spike-specific TCRs.

V lost 4 bases to trimming and J lost 8 bases, with 11 bases between them. In germline, CDR1 is SQVTM, CDR2 ANQGSEA. The CDR3 spans 11 residues. This clone was seen a few times. The antigen remains undetermined. The V and J genes are TRBV29-1 and TRBJ1-1; D is ambiguous. The source material was peripheral blood, sampled on day 0 of AZD1222 vaccination. This receptor was obtained from an adult in good health. The CDR3 DNA reads TGCAGCGTTGTCCAACGGGCGGAAGCTTTCTTT. Translating gives CSVVQRAEAFF.